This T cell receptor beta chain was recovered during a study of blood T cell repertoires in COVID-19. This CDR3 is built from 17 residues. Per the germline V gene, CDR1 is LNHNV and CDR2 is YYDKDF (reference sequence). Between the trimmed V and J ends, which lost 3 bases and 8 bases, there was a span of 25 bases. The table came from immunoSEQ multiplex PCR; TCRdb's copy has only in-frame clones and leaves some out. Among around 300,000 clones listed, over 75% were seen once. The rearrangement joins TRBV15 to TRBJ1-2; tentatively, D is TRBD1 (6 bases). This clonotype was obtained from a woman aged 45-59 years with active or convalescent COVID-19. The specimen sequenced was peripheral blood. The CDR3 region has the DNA TGTGCCACCAGCAGCTATCCAGGGGAAGACTATCTGGAAGGCTACACCTTC. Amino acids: CATSSYPGEDYLEGYTF.